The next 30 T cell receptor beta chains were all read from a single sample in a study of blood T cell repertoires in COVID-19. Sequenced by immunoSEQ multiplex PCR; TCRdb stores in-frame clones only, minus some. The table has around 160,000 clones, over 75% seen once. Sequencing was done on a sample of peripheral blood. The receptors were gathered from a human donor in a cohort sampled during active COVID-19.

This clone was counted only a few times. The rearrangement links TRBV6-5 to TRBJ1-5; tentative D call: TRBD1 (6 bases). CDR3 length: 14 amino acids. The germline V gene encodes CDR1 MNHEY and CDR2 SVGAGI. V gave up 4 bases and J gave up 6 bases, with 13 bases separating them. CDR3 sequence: CASSLSTGRQPQHF. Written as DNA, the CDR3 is TGTGCCAGCAGTTTATCGACAGGACGTCAGCCCCAGCATTTT.

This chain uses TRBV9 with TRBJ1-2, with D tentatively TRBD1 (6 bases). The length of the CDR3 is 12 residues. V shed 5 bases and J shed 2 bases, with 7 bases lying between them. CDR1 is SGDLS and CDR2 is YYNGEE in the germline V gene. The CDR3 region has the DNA TGTGCCAGCAGAGGGGGAAACTATGGCTACACCTTC. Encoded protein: CASRGGNYGYTF.

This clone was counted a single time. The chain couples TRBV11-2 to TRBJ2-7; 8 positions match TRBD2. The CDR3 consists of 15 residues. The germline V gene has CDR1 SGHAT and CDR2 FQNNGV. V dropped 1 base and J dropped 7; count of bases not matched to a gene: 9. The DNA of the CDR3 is TGTGCCAGCAGCTTAGTCGGACTAGCTGGAAGAGAGCAGTACTTC. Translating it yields CASSLVGLAGREQYF.

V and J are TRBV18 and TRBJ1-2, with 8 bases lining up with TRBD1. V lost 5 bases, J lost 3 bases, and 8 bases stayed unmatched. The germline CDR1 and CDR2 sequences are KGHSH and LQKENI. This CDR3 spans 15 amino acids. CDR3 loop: CASSAQGAHYYGYTF. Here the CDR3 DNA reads TGTGCCAGCTCAGCTCAGGGGGCCCATTACTATGGCTACACCTTC. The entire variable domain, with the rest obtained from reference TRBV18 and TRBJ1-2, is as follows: NAGVMQNPRHLVRRRGQEARLRCSPMKGHSHVYWYRQLPEEGLKFMVYLQKENIIDESGMPKERFSAEFPKEGPSILRIQQVVRGDSAAYFCASSAQGAHYYGYTFGSGTRLTVV.

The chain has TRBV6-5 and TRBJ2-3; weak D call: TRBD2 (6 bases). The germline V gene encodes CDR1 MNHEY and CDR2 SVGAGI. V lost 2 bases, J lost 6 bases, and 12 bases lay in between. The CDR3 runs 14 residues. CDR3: CASSYQEEGDTQYF. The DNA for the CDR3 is TGTGCCAGCAGTTACCAAGAGGAGGGGGATACGCAGTATTTT.

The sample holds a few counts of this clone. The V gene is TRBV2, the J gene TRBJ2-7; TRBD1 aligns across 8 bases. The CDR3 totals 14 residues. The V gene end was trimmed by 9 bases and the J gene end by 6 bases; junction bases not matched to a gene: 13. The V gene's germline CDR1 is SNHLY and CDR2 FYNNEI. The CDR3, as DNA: TGTGCCAGTCAGACAAGCAGGGGGCTTCCCGAGCAGTACTTC. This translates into CASQTSRGLPEQYF.

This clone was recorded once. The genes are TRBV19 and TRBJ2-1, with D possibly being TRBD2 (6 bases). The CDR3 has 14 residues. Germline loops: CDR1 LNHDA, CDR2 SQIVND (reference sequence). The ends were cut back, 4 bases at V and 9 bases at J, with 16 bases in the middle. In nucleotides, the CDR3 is TGTGCCAGTAGTAGGGGACTTGAGAGGGGTGAGCAGTTCTTC. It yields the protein CASSRGLERGEQFF.

CDR3 coding DNA: TGCGCCAGCAGCCGACGGGACTCTACGATAGATGAGCAGTTCTTC. It specifies CASSRRDSTIDEQFF. V and J are TRBV4-3 and TRBJ2-1; weak D call: TRBD2 (6 bases). The CDR3 extends over 15 amino acids. Germline V gene sequence: CDR1 LGHNA, CDR2 YSLEER. The V end lost 4 bases, the J end lost 8 bases, and 18 bases lay between the germline ends.

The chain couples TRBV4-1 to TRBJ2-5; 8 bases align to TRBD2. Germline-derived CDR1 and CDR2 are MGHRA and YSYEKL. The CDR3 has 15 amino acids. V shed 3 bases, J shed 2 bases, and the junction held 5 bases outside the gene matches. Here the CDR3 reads CASSQAGTSQETQYF. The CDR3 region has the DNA TGCGCCAGCAGCCAGGCCGGGACTAGTCAAGAGACCCAGTACTTC.

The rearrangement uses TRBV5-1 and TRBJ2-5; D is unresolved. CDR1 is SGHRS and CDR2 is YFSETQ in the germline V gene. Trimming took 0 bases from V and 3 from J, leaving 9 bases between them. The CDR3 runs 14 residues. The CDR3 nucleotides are TGCGCCAGCAGCTTGGGAGGCAGAAAAGAGACCCAGTACTTC. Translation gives CASSLGGRKETQYF.

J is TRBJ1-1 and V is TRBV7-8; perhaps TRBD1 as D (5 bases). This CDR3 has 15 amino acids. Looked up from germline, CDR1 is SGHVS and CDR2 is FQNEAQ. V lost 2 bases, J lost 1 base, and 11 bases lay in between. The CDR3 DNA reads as TGTGCCAGCAGCTTACAGCCCAGGGCGAACACTGAAGCTTTCTTT. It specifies CASSLQPRANTEAFF.

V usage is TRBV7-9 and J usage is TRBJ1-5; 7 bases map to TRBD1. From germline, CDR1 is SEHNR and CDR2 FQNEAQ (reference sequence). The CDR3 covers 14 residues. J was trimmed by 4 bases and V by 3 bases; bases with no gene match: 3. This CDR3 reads CASSLGTVNQPQHF. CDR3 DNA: TGTGCCAGCAGCTTGGGGACAGTGAATCAGCCCCAGCATTTT.

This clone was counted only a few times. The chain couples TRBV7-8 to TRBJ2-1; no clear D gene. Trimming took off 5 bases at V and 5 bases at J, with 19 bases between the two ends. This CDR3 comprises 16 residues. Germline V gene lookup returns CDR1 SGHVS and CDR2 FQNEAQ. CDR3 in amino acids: CASSHPYPTTHNEQFF. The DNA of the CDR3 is TGTGCCAGCAGCCACCCTTACCCCACTACCCACAATGAGCAGTTCTTC.

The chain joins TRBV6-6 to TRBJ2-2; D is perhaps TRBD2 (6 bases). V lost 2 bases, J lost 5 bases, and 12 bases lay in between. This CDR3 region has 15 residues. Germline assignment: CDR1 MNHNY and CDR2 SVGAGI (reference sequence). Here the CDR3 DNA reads TGTGCCAGCAGTTACGGTGCAGGGAGGACCGGGGAGCTGTTTTTT. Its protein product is CASSYGAGRTGELFF.

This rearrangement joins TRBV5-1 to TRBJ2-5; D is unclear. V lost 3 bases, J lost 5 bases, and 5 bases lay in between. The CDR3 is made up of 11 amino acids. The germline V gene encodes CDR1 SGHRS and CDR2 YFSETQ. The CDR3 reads CASSYKETQYF. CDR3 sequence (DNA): TGCGCCAGCAGCTACAAGGAGACCCAGTACTTC.

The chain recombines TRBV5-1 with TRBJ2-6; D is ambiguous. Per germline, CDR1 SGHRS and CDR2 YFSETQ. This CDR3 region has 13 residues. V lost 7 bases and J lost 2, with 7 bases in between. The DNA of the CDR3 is TGCGCCAGCTCGGTGGCTGGGGCCAACGTCCTGACTTTC. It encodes CASSVAGANVLTF.

This CDR3 is CASSPRSTEAFF. CDR3 nucleotides: TGTGCCAGCAGCCCCCGTTCCACTGAAGCTTTCTTT. The chain carries TRBV7-8 and TRBJ1-1; no clear D. This CDR3 comprises 12 residues. Trimming removed 5 bases at V and 4 bases at J, with 8 bases between. Germline V gene lookup returns CDR1 SGHVS and CDR2 FQNEAQ.

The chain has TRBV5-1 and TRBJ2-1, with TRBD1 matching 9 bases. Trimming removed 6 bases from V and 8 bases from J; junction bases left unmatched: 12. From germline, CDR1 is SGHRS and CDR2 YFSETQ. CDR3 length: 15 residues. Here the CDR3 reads CASTPGGTGRDEQFF. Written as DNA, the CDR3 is TGCGCCAGCACGCCCGGGGGGACAGGGAGGGATGAGCAGTTCTTC.

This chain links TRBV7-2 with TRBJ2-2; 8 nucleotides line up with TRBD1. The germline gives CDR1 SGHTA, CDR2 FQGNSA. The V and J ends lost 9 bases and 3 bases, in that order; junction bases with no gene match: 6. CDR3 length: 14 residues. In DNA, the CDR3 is TGTGCCAGTAAAGGACAGGGATACACCGGGGAGCTGTTTTTT. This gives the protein CASKGQGYTGELFF.

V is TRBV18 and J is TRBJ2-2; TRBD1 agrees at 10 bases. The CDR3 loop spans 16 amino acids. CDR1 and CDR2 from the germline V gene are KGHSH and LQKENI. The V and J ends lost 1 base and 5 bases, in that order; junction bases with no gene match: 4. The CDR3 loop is CASSPRQGARTGELFF. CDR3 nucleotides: TGTGCCAGCTCACCACGACAGGGGGCGAGAACCGGGGAGCTGTTTTTT.

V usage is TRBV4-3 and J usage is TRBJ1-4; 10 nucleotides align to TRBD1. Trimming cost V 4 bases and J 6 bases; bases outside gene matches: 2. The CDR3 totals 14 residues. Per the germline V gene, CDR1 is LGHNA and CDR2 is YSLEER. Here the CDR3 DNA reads TGCGCCAGCAGCCTAGGGACAGGGGATGAAAAACTGTTTTTT. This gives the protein CASSLGTGDEKLFF.

CDR3 residues: CASSPTTVTGKLFF. The CDR3 DNA reads TGTGCCAGCAGCCCGACGACAGTAACGGGAAAACTGTTTTTT. The rearrangement uses TRBV9 and TRBJ1-4; possibly TRBD1 for D (5 bases). This CDR3 has 14 amino acids. Trimming took 4 bases from V and 10 from J, leaving 17 bases between them. Looked up from germline, CDR1 is SGDLS and CDR2 is YYNGEE.

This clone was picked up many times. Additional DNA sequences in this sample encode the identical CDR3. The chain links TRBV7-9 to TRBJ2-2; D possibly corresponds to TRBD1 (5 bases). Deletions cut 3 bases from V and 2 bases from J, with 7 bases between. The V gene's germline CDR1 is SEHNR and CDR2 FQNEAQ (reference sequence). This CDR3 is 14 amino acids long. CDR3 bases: TGTGCCAGCAGCTTGGACATCAACACCGGGGAGCTGTTTTTT. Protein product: CASSLDINTGELFF.

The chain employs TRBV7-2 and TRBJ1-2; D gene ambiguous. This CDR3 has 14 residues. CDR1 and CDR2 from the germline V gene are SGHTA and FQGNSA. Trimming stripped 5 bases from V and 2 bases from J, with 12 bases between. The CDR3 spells CASSPQYGNYGYTF. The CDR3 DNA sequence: TGTGCCAGCAGCCCGCAGTACGGGAACTATGGCTACACCTTC.

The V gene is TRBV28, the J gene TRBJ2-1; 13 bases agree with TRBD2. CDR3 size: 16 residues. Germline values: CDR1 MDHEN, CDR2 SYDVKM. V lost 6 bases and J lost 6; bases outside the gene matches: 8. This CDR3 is CASSLLTSGGANEQFF. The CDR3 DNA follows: TGTGCCAGCAGCTTACTAACTAGCGGGGGGGCCAATGAGCAGTTCTTC.

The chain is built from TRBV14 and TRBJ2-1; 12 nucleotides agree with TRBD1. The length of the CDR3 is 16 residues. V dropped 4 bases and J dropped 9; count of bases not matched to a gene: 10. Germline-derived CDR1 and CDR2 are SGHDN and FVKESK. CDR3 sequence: CASSRPGQGAVGEQFF. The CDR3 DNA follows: TGTGCCAGCAGCCGTCCGGGACAGGGGGCGGTGGGTGAGCAGTTCTTC.

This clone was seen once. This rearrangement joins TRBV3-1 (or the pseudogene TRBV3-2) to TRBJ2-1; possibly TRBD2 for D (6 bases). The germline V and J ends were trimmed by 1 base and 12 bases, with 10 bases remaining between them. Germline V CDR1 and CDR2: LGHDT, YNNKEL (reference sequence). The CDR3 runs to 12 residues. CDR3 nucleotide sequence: TGTGCCAGCAGCCAAGCCGGAGGGGCGCAGTTCTTC. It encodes CASSQAGGAQFF.

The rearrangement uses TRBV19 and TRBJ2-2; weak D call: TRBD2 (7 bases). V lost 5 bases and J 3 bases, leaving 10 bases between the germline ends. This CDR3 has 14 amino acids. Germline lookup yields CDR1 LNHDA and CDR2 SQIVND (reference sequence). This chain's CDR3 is CASSGGGHTGELFF. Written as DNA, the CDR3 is TGTGCCAGTAGTGGGGGGGGCCACACCGGGGAGCTGTTTTTT.

The CDR3 loop reads CASSARDPNYGYTF. The CDR3 DNA sequence: TGTGCCAGCAGTGCCCGGGATCCTAACTATGGCTACACCTTC. The chain is built from TRBV2 and TRBJ1-2; D gene ambiguous. V was pared by 4 bases and J by 0 bases, with 9 bases between. The CDR3 covers 14 residues. Per germline, CDR1 SNHLY and CDR2 FYNNEI. The whole variable domain, filled in from reference TRBV2 and TRBJ1-2, reads EPEVTQTPSHQVTQMGQEVILRCVPISNHLYFYWYRQILGQKVEFLVSFYNNEISEKSEIFDDQFSVERPDGSNFTLKIRSTKLEDSAMYFCASSARDPNYGYTFGSGTRLTVV.

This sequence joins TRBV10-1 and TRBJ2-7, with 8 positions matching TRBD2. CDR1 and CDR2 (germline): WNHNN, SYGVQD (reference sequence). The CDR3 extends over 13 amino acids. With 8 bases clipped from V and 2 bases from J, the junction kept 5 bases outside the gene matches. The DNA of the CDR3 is TGCGCCAGCTCGGGACTAGAAACCTACGAGCAGTACTTC. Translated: CASSGLETYEQYF.